Shown below are 20 T cell receptor beta chains from a single sample sequenced in a study of blood T cell repertoires in COVID-19. Sequencing was performed with immunoSEQ multiplex PCR; in TCRdb, only in-frame clones are kept and a portion is missing. The repertoire consists of roughly 430,000 clones, with 88% occurring once and the leading ten covering 1.4% to 1.5%. The sequencing sample was made of PBMCs or T cells enriched from blood (not recorded which). These receptors originate from a young woman who had been exposed to COVID-19.

The V gene is TRBV9, the J gene TRBJ2-7; 8 positions agree with TRBD1. Germline V lookup: CDR1 SGDLS, CDR2 YYNGEE. This CDR3 spans 15 amino acids. Unmatched junction bases numbered 7, after V lost 4 bases and J lost 1 base. CDR3 sequence reads: CASSSGQGPSYEQYF. CDR3 coding DNA: TGTGCCAGCAGCTCAGGACAGGGTCCGTCCTACGAGCAGTACTTC. Full variable domain (missing parts from reference TRBV9 and TRBJ2-7): DSGVTQTPKHLITATGQRVTLRCSPRSGDLSVYWYQQSLDQGLQFLIQYYNGEERAKGNILERFSAQQFPDLHSELNLSSLELGDSALYFCASSSGQGPSYEQYFGPGTRLTVT.

V gene TRBV5-5 combines with J gene TRBJ1-1; D not certain. The germline V and J ends were trimmed by 0 bases and 4 bases, with 4 bases remaining between them. Germline CDR1 reads SGHKS; CDR2 reads YYEKEE (reference sequence). The CDR3 is made up of 12 amino acids. In DNA, the CDR3 is TGTGCCAGCAGCTTGGTCGGCACTGAAGCTTTCTTT. Translated: CASSLVGTEAFF.

This chain joins TRBV10-3 and TRBJ2-3; TRBD2 matches 15 bases. J gave up 4 bases and V 4 bases, and 6 bases lay outside the gene matches. Germline CDR1 and CDR2: ENHRY and SYGVKD. There are 17 residues in the CDR3. CDR3 in DNA: TGTGCCATCAGTGGTAGGACTAGCGGGAGGGCCGCAGATACGCAGTATTTT. Translated: CAISGRTSGRAADTQYF.

The V call is TRBV3-1 (or the pseudogene TRBV3-2), the J call TRBJ2-1; 7 nucleotides line up with TRBD1. Germline assignment: CDR1 LGHDT and CDR2 YNNKEL (reference sequence). V was pared by 0 bases and J by 2 bases, with 7 bases of the junction left unmatched. The CDR3 runs to 17 residues. The CDR3 protein is CASSQDWDSPPYNEQFF. CDR3 coding DNA: TGTGCCAGCAGCCAAGATTGGGACAGCCCTCCCTACAATGAGCAGTTCTTC.

The gene calls are TRBV5-1 and TRBJ1-1; the match to TRBD1 covers 7 bases. The CDR3 is made up of 13 amino acids. Germline CDR1 reads SGHRS; CDR2 reads YFSETQ. V lost 8 bases, J lost 4 bases, and 8 bases stayed unmatched. DNA of the CDR3: TGCGCCAGTACAGGGGTGGGGAGCACTGAAGCTTTCTTT. Translated: CASTGVGSTEAFF.

The chain recombines TRBV7-2 with TRBJ2-7; TRBD2 aligns across 8 bases. The CDR3 has 13 residues. The V gene's germline CDR1 is SGHTA and CDR2 FQGNSA. Trimming removed 8 bases from V and 4 bases from J; junction bases left unmatched: 7. The CDR3: CASASGGGYEQYF. CDR3 in DNA: TGTGCCAGCGCCAGCGGGGGTGGGTACGAGCAGTACTTC.

The rearrangement joins TRBV11-3 to TRBJ2-7; 9 bases agree with TRBD1. The trim removed 5 bases at V and 5 bases at J, leaving 13 bases unmatched. Germline V CDR1 and CDR2: SGHNT, YENEEA. CDR3 length equals 16 residues. CDR3 in amino acids: CASSPDAGTGSHEQYF. The CDR3 DNA follows: TGTGCCAGCAGCCCGGATGCGGGGACAGGGTCCCACGAGCAGTACTTC.

The chain joins TRBV28 to TRBJ2-3, with TRBD2 matching 7 bases. Unmatched junction bases numbered 1, after V lost 1 base and J lost 6 bases. This CDR3 region has 13 residues. Per germline, CDR1 MDHEN and CDR2 SYDVKM. CDR3 bases: TGTGCCAGCAGTTTATTCGGGGGGGATACGCAGTATTTT. Translated: CASSLFGGDTQYF.

The DNA for the CDR3 is TGTGCCAGCAGCTTCGAGCTAGCGGGTGGGAACAATGAGCAGTTCTTC. Translated: CASSFELAGGNNEQFF. The V and J genes are TRBV9 and TRBJ2-1, with 8 bases fitting TRBD2. The J segment lost 5 bases and the V segment lost 4 bases, leaving 11 bases of the junction unmatched. CDR3 length: 16 residues. Germline V gives CDR1 SGDLS, CDR2 YYNGEE.

This sequence joins TRBV27 and TRBJ2-7, with TRBD1 matching 7 bases. Germline V gene lookup returns CDR1 MNHEY and CDR2 SMNVEV (reference sequence). The CDR3 covers 12 residues. Trimming at V came to 6 bases and at J to 6 bases, leaving 5 bases not matched to a gene. The CDR3 sequence is CASRRTGVEQYF. In DNA, the CDR3 is TGTGCCAGCAGACGCACAGGGGTCGAGCAGTACTTC.

The chain links TRBV28 to TRBJ1-6; 7 nucleotides agree with TRBD1. After removal of 10 bases from V and 10 bases from J, the junction contained 10 bases not matched to a gene. The germline V gene encodes CDR1 MDHEN and CDR2 SYDVKM. The CDR3 is made up of 13 amino acids. In DNA, the CDR3 is TGTGCCACCAGGACAGGTCCCGGGTCACCCCTCCACTTT. Translated: CATRTGPGSPLHF.

About this clone: At the DNA level, this CDR3 is encoded by other sequences in the same sample as well. The chain has TRBV28 and TRBJ2-5, with D maybe TRBD2 (6 bases). This CDR3 is built from 13 residues. CDR1 and CDR2 (germline): MDHEN, SYDVKM. The V and J ends lost 3 bases and 3 bases respectively, with 8 bases between them. This CDR3 is CASSFGGEETQYF. CDR3 bases: TGTGCCAGCAGTTTCGGAGGGGAAGAGACCCAGTACTTC.

The chain recombines TRBV20-1 with TRBJ2-7; D is undetermined. Trimming shortened V by 0 bases and J by 9 bases, and 9 bases separated the two germline ends. Per the germline V gene, CDR1 is DFQATT and CDR2 is SNEGSKA (reference sequence). The CDR3 loop spans 11 amino acids. CDR3 nucleotides: TGCAGTGCTAGAGATGAACCGGGGCAGTACTTC. Amino acid sequence: CSARDEPGQYF.

This clone was picked up one time. This chain links TRBV5-1 with TRBJ2-7; D unresolved. V was clipped by 0 bases and J by 3 bases, with 10 bases between them. CDR3 length: 14 residues. Germline CDR1 reads SGHRS; CDR2 reads YFSETQ. CDR3 bases: TGCGCCAGCAGCTTGGATGACGGGTACTACGAGCAGTACTTC. It translates to CASSLDDGYYEQYF. Drawing the rest from reference TRBV5-1 and TRBJ2-7, the complete variable domain is KAGVTQTPRYLIKTRGQQVTLSCSPISGHRSVSWYQQTPGQGLQFLFEYFSETQRNKGNFPGRFSGRQFSNSRSEMNVSTLELGDSALYLCASSLDDGYYEQYFGPGTRLTVT.

The chain recombines TRBV18 with TRBJ1-4; the D gene is possibly TRBD1 (6 bases). Germline CDR1 reads KGHSH; CDR2 reads LQKENI. CDR3 length: 14 amino acids. V was pared by 3 bases and J by 8 bases, with 13 bases between. The CDR3 loop is CASSPPGHLEKLFF. For the CDR3, the DNA is TGTGCCAGCTCACCTCCGGGACACCTAGAAAAACTGTTTTTT.

The gene calls are TRBV30 and TRBJ2-5; TRBD1 matches 7 bases. V lost 2 bases to trimming and J lost 5 bases; unmatched junction nucleotides: 11. The CDR3 runs 15 residues. Germline-derived CDR1 and CDR2 are GTSNPN and SVGIG (reference sequence). CDR3 in amino acids: CAWSHATGVVETQYF. CDR3 sequence (DNA): TGTGCCTGGAGTCATGCCACAGGGGTCGTTGAGACCCAGTACTTC. Full variable domain (outside the CDR3, taken from reference TRBV30 and TRBJ2-5): SQTIHQWPATLVQPVGSPLSLECTVEGTSNPNLYWYRQAAGRGLQLLFYSVGIGQISSEVPQNLSASRPQDRQFILSSKKLLLSDSGFYLCAWSHATGVVETQYFGPGTRLLVL.

In this sample, this clone turned up many times. The CDR3, as DNA: TGTGCCAGCAGTGAAATAAGTCCGGGCAATCAGCCCCAGCATTTT. Translation gives CASSEISPGNQPQHF. V usage is TRBV2 and J usage is TRBJ1-5; D not resolved. The V end was cut by 2 bases, the J end by 2 bases, with 10 bases between. Germline V gene lookup returns CDR1 SNHLY and CDR2 FYNNEI. This CDR3 contains 15 residues.

This sequence joins TRBV6-5 and TRBJ2-7; D might be TRBD2 (6 bases). The CDR3 has 14 residues. Germline V lookup: CDR1 MNHEY, CDR2 SVGAGI. The V end was cut by 6 bases, the J end by 6 bases, with 18 bases between. The CDR3 loop is CASSRAGMVVEQYF. The CDR3 coding sequence is TGTGCCAGCAGCCGTGCGGGGATGGTCGTCGAGCAGTACTTC.

The rearrangement links TRBV4-2 to TRBJ2-2, with 11 bases identical to TRBD2. CDR3 length: 18 amino acids. Trimming cost V 1 base and J 0 bases; bases outside gene matches: 4. The V gene's germline CDR1 is LGHNA and CDR2 YNFKEQ. The CDR3 loop reads CASSQGFSGGANTGELFF. CDR3 bases: TGTGCCAGCAGCCAAGGTTTTAGCGGGGGGGCGAACACCGGGGAGCTGTTTTTT.

The chain combines TRBV24-1 with TRBJ2-3; 7 positions agree with TRBD1. Trimming at V came to 0 bases and at J to 1 base, leaving 3 bases not matched to a gene. This CDR3 contains 16 residues. The V gene's germline CDR1 is KGHDR and CDR2 SFDVKD. The CDR3 sequence: CATSDLNRGGTDTQYF. As DNA, the CDR3 is TGTGCCACCAGTGATTTGAACAGGGGAGGCACAGATACGCAGTATTTT.